The 21 T cell receptor beta chains reported below all come from one sample, sequenced in a study of T-cell reconstitution after alpha-beta-depleted transplantation in children. Unique molecular identifiers were built into the TCRbeta library. MiXCR was run by TCRdb on the PCR reads, yielding one entry per CDR3 protein. The profile covers over 100,000 distinct CDR3 sequences, with 7% to 8% appearing a single time and about a sixth taken by the ten largest. The specimen comprised PBMCs, sampled before TCRalphabeta/CD19-depleted stem cell transplant. All receptors derive from a boy aged 2 to 9 with acute lymphoblastic leukemia, due to receive a stem cell transplant.

This clonotype was observed a handful of times. The rearrangement links TRBV6-1 to TRBJ2-1; tentative D call: TRBD2 (5 bases). Looked up from germline, CDR1 is MNHNS and CDR2 is SASEGT. V dropped 5 bases and J dropped 0 bases, with 11 bases sitting between them. The CDR3 has 15 residues. The CDR3 loop is CASSKEDSSYNEQFF. The CDR3 nucleotides are TGTGCCAGCAGTAAGGAGGATAGCTCCTACAATGAGCAGTTCTTC.

The gene calls are TRBV6-5 and TRBJ1-1; D possibly corresponds to TRBD1 (5 bases). Germline values: CDR1 MNHEY, CDR2 SVGAGI. Trimming took off 6 bases at V and 6 bases at J, with 11 bases between the two ends. The CDR3 totals 12 residues. In DNA form, the CDR3 reads TGTGCCAGCAGCTATCAGGGCGCTGAAGCTTTCTTT. This translates into CASSYQGAEAFF.

This clonotype was counted between two and nine times. V is TRBV5-4 and J is TRBJ1-5; D uncertain. Looked up from germline, CDR1 is SGHNT and CDR2 is YYREEE (reference sequence). The CDR3 has 16 amino acids. V shed 0 bases and J shed 0 bases, with 10 bases lying between them. CDR3 loop: CASSLGRPYSNQPQHF. Written as DNA, the CDR3 is TGTGCCAGCAGCTTGGGCAGACCTTATAGCAATCAGCCCCAGCATTTT.

In its sample, this clonotype was seen many times. V gene TRBV7-2 combines with J gene TRBJ2-7; D remains unclear. CDR1 and CDR2 (germline): SGHTA, FQGNSA. CDR3 length: 16 amino acids. Trimming stripped 5 bases from V and 3 bases from J, with 20 bases between. As DNA, the CDR3 is TGTGCCAGCAGCCCGCAACCACCCTGGGTGATCTACGAGCAGTACTTC. Its protein is CASSPQPPWVIYEQYF.

This clonotype showed up many times. The V call is TRBV7-9, the J call TRBJ1-3, with a weak D call TRBD1 (6 bases). Trimming removed 0 bases at V and 2 bases at J, with 11 bases between. CDR1 is SEHNR, CDR2 FQNEAQ, per germline (reference sequence). This CDR3 has 16 residues. CDR3 in DNA: TGTGCCAGCAGCTTAGCGGTAGGGACAACTGGAAACACCATATATTTT. It specifies CASSLAVGTTGNTIYF.

Turning to this clonotype: The junction shows a germline mismatch at one end, possibly a read error. This sequence joins TRBV20-1 and TRBJ2-3; 16 bases line up with TRBD2. The CDR3 runs to 17 residues. Germline loops: CDR1 DFQATT, CDR2 SNEGSKA (reference sequence). The CDR3 DNA is TGCTGTGCTTACGGGACTAGCGGGGGGGCCGGCACAGATACGCAGTATTTT. Its protein product is CCAYGTSGGAGTDTQYF.

This clonotype was seen ten or more times. The V and J genes are TRBV19 and TRBJ2-1; possible D gene TRBD2, 6 bases. Trimming removed 11 bases at V and 2 bases at J, with 16 bases between. Germline lookup yields CDR1 LNHDA and CDR2 SQIVND (reference sequence). The CDR3 spans 14 residues. The CDR3 sequence is CASDWGVAYNEQFF. The DNA of the CDR3 is TGTGCCTCCGACTGGGGGGTAGCCTACAATGAGCAGTTCTTC.

The table lists this clonotype with a few counts. This chain uses TRBV6-5 with TRBJ1-1, with TRBD1 matching 8 bases. V gave up 1 base and J gave up 1 base; unmatched junction bases: 2. This CDR3 region has 15 residues. Germline loops: CDR1 MNHEY, CDR2 SVGAGI. The CDR3 region is CASSYFGQGNTEAFF. CDR3 nucleotides: TGTGCCAGCAGTTACTTCGGACAGGGGAACACTGAAGCTTTCTTT.

The J gene is TRBJ2-7, the V gene TRBV4-2; 11 nucleotides align to TRBD2. The CDR3 is 17 residues long. CDR1 LGHNA and CDR2 YNFKEQ come from the germline V gene. V trimming: 0 bases; J trimming: 1 base; junction bases outside the gene matches: 5. The CDR3 is CASSQDWASGGSYEQYF. The CDR3 nucleotides are TGTGCCAGCAGCCAAGATTGGGCTAGCGGGGGGTCCTACGAGCAGTACTTC.

This clonotype has at least ten counts. The rearrangement links TRBV5-1 to TRBJ2-3; TRBD1 might be the D (5 bases). V was cut by 2 bases and J by 4 bases, with 11 bases left in between. The CDR3 is made up of 14 amino acids. Germline loops: CDR1 SGHRS, CDR2 YFSETQ. The CDR3 nucleotides read TGCGCCAGCAGCTTCGAAGGGGCTCCAGATACGCAGTATTTT. The encoded protein is CASSFEGAPDTQYF.

This clonotype was seen only a few times. The chain combines TRBV29-1 with TRBJ2-1, with a tentative D call TRBD2 (5 bases). Germline V CDR1 and CDR2: SQVTM, ANQGSEA. Trimming took off 6 bases at V and 9 bases at J, with 9 bases between the two ends. The CDR3 spans 10 residues. The CDR3 sequence: CSVGGLEQFF. The CDR3 DNA reads as TGCAGCGTGGGCGGGCTTGAGCAGTTCTTC.

Ten or more counts support this clonotype. The rearrangement links TRBV4-3 to TRBJ1-1, with a tentative D call TRBD1 (5 bases). The CDR3 runs 14 residues. The ends were cut back, 0 bases at V and 10 bases at J, with 15 bases in the middle. Germline loops: CDR1 LGHNA, CDR2 YSLEER. CDR3 coding DNA: TGCGCCAGCAGCCAAGAGATGAGGGGCGTTAGAGCTTTCTTT. Encoded protein: CASSQEMRGVRAFF.

This clonotype has a count of ten or more. This sequence joins TRBV20-1 and TRBJ1-2; D unresolved. The CDR3 is made up of 12 amino acids. V shed 6 bases and J shed 11 bases, with 19 bases lying between them. The germline gives CDR1 DFQATT, CDR2 SNEGSKA (reference sequence). DNA of the CDR3: TGCAGTGCCGTGACGGTCTCTATGATGTACACCTTC. Residues: CSAVTVSMMYTF.

This clonotype was observed many times. The J gene is TRBJ2-1, the V gene TRBV4-1; perhaps D is TRBD1 or TRBD2 (6 bases each). Germline lookup yields CDR1 MGHRA and CDR2 YSYEKL. V lost 0 bases and J lost 6, with 15 bases in between. There are 16 residues in the CDR3. The CDR3 region has the DNA TGCGCCAGCAGCCAAGATCGAGGGGGGATCCCCAATGAGCAGTTCTTC. It encodes CASSQDRGGIPNEQFF.

This clonotype was picked up many times. The chain links TRBV20-1 to TRBJ1-6; maybe TRBD1 (6 bases). The CDR3 spans 17 residues. V was clipped by 0 bases and J by 8 bases, with 20 bases between them. Germline V gene lookup returns CDR1 DFQATT and CDR2 SNEGSKA (reference sequence). Written as DNA, the CDR3 is TGCAGTGCTAGAGAGTTTACGGGGGGCTATGCTTATTCACCCCTCCACTTT. Residues: CSAREFTGGYAYSPLHF.

This clonotype was counted ten times or more. The chain combines TRBV20-1 with TRBJ2-7; unclear D gene. Trimming shortened V by 3 bases and J by 9 bases, and 12 bases separated the two germline ends. Germline V CDR1 and CDR2: DFQATT, SNEGSKA (reference sequence). The CDR3 extends over 11 amino acids. As DNA, the CDR3 is TGCAGTGCTAGCCCTTCTAGATCGCAGTACTTC. The encoded protein is CSASPSRSQYF.

The rearrangement links TRBV12-3 or TRBV12-4 to TRBJ2-7; 10 bases are a match to TRBD2. J lost 5 bases, V lost 4 bases, and 14 bases had no gene match. The CDR3 is made up of 17 amino acids. The DNA for the CDR3 is TGTGCCAGCAGTTCGACCCCCAGGACTAGCGGCATCAACGAGCAGTACTTC. Residues: CASSSTPRTSGINEQYF.

The chain links TRBV10-3 to TRBJ2-5, with D unresolved. Trimming stripped 6 bases from V and 4 bases from J, with 12 bases between. The CDR3 is made up of 13 amino acids. Looked up from germline, CDR1 is ENHRY and CDR2 is SYGVKD. CDR3 nucleotide sequence: TGTGCCATCAGCTCCAGGATCCGAGAGACCCAGTACTTC. Protein: CAISSRIRETQYF.

The table lists this clonotype with a few counts. This sequence joins TRBV24-1 and TRBJ2-1; D call uncertain. CDR3 length equals 17 residues. Trimming left V 4 bases short and J 6 bases short, with 21 bases between. Germline CDR1 and CDR2: KGHDR and SFDVKD. CDR3: CATSDRPPGRGRNEQFF. The CDR3 coding sequence is TGTGCCACCAGTGACCGGCCCCCGGGCAGAGGTCGCAATGAGCAGTTCTTC.

V gene TRBV20-1 combines with J gene TRBJ2-7; D could derive from TRBD1 or TRBD2 (5 bases each). This CDR3 contains 14 residues. Trimming pared 3 bases from V and 0 bases from J, leaving 12 bases between. Germline-derived CDR1 and CDR2 are DFQATT and SNEGSKA (reference sequence). This chain's CDR3 is CSASPTGTSYEQYF. CDR3 bases: TGCAGTGCTAGCCCGACCGGGACCTCCTACGAGCAGTACTTC.

This clonotype was detected many times. This rearrangement joins TRBV5-1 to TRBJ2-7, with a tentative D call TRBD2 (5 bases). The CDR3 is 13 residues long. The V and J ends lost 7 bases and 2 bases respectively, with 13 bases between them. Germline V gene lookup returns CDR1 SGHRS and CDR2 YFSETQ. The CDR3 DNA sequence: TGCGCCAGCCGGCGGGCCGGGGCCTACGAGCAGTACTTC. This translates into CASRRAGAYEQYF.